Below are 19 T cell receptor beta chains sequenced from a single sample in a study of CXCR3-negative and CXCR3-positive naive CD8 T cells. The TRB cDNA libraries were prepared by 5' RACE with UMI labels. TCRdb reprocessed the 5' RACE reads; each CDR3 protein has one entry and no DNA is given. The sample has roughly 86,000 distinct CDR3 sequences. Source material: naive CXCR3- CD8+ T cells from blood. The subset was: CD45RO-CCR7+CD27+CD95- naive CD8+ T cells lacking CXCR3 (TNR3-). These receptors were obtained from a human donor in good health. Some clones in this sample may be carry-over from other donors' samples.

J is TRBJ2-1 and V is TRBV6-5; TCRdb names TRBD2, which stays unverified in the absence of DNA. This CDR3 has 16 amino acids. CDR1 is MNHEY and CDR2 is SVGAGI in the germline V gene. CDR3 amino acids: CASSYLAGGLFHEQFF.

The CDR3 protein is CASSLVRTAEIPIYF. This chain joins TRBV7-2 and TRBJ1-3; TCRdb's D call, TRBD1, is unchecked because there is no DNA. The germline V gene encodes CDR1 SGHTA and CDR2 FQGNSA. The CDR3 has 15 residues. The variable domain in full, completed from reference TRBV7-2 and TRBJ1-3, reads GAGVSQSPSNKVTEKGKDVELRCDPISGHTALYWYRQSLGQGLEFLIYFQGNSAPDKSGLPSDRFSAERTGGSVSTLTIQRTQQEDSAVYLCASSLVRTAEIPIYFGEGSWLTVV.

The genes are TRBV4-3 and TRBJ2-7; TCRdb indicates TRBD1, and absent DNA this call remains unverified. Per germline, CDR1 LGHNA and CDR2 YSLEER. CDR3 length: 15 amino acids. CDR3 loop: CASSQEVRQTYEQYF.

The chain uses TRBV5-5 and TRBJ2-5. Germline values: CDR1 SGHKS, CDR2 YYEKEE (reference sequence). This CDR3 spans 13 amino acids. CDR3 in amino acids: CASRSSTQETQYF.

The chain is built from TRBV28 and TRBJ2-7; TCRdb proposes TRBD2, but this gene call is untestable without DNA. Germline loops: CDR1 MDHEN, CDR2 SYDVKM. The CDR3 loop spans 16 amino acids. CDR3 protein: CASSPDRESSGYEQYF.

The V and J genes are TRBV14 and TRBJ2-1; TCRdb selects TRBD2, and the lack of DNA leaves this call unchecked. Germline loops: CDR1 SGHDN, CDR2 FVKESK. The CDR3 is 13 residues long. The CDR3 spells CASSHNRAQGQFF.

V is TRBV20-1 and J is TRBJ2-7; lacking DNA, the TRBD2 call made by TCRdb goes unchecked. Germline CDR1 DFQATT, CDR2 SNEGSKA (reference sequence). The CDR3 contains 13 residues. CDR3 in amino acids: CSARVRTRDEQYF.

The rearrangement links TRBV13 to TRBJ2-3; TCRdb's D call of TRBD2 is untestable without DNA. This CDR3 contains 17 residues. The germline CDR1 and CDR2 sequences are PRHDT and FYEKMQ (reference sequence). CDR3 region: CASSLMGGSSTTDTQYF. The full variable domain, with the rest looked up from reference TRBV13 and TRBJ2-3, is AAGVIQSPRHLIKEKRETATLKCYPIPRHDTVYWYQQGPGQDPQFLISFYEKMQSDKGSIPDRFSAQQFSDYHSELNMSSLELGDSALYFCASSLMGGSSTTDTQYFGPGTRLTVL.

This rearrangement joins TRBV27 to TRBJ2-4; the D gene TCRdb calls, TRBD1, cannot be checked with no DNA. CDR1 MNHEY and CDR2 SMNVEV come from the germline V gene (reference sequence). The CDR3 length is 18 residues. The CDR3 here is CASSLLAPPTGNVNIQYF.

The chain recombines TRBV10-3 with TRBJ1-2. Germline CDR1 reads ENHRY; CDR2 reads SYGVKD. This CDR3 contains 14 residues. The CDR3 loop reads CAVTGPELTGGYTF.

J is TRBJ2-5 and V is TRBV7-9. Germline CDR1 and CDR2: SEHNR and FQNEAQ (reference sequence). The CDR3 sequence is 13 residues long. The CDR3 loop reads CASSLNVDETQYF.

The chain is built from TRBV29-1 and TRBJ2-3. The CDR3 has 12 residues. Germline loops: CDR1 SQVTM, CDR2 ANQGSEA. This CDR3 is CSAPTHTDTQYF.

This chain connects TRBV14 to TRBJ2-1. This CDR3 is built from 12 residues. CDR1 is SGHDN and CDR2 is FVKESK in the germline V gene. This chain's CDR3 is CASSHSYNEQFF.

This sequence joins TRBV20-1 and TRBJ2-1; TCRdb returns TRBD2, unconfirmable since there is no DNA. Germline loops: CDR1 DFQATT, CDR2 SNEGSKA (reference sequence). This CDR3 has 15 residues. CDR3 sequence: CSGHPAGGRGDEQFF.

This chain joins TRBV7-3 and TRBJ1-5; lacking DNA, the TRBD1 call made by TCRdb goes unchecked. Per the germline V gene, CDR1 is SGHTA and CDR2 is FQGTGA. The CDR3 consists of 13 residues. The CDR3 reads CASSATGDQPQHF. The entire variable domain, with the rest obtained from reference TRBV7-3 and TRBJ1-5, is as follows: GAGVSQTPSNKVTEKGKYVELRCDPISGHTALYWYRQSLGQGPEFLIYFQGTGAADDSGLPNDRFFAVRPEGSVSTLKIQRTERGDSAVYLCASSATGDQPQHFGDGTRLSIL.

The chain links TRBV29-1 to TRBJ1-1; TCRdb gives TRBD1 as the D gene, but with no DNA this cannot be confirmed. The germline V gene encodes CDR1 SQVTM and CDR2 ANQGSEA. This CDR3 has 12 residues. CDR3: CSVHGTYTEAFF.

The V gene is TRBV12-3 or TRBV12-4, the J gene TRBJ1-1; TCRdb picks TRBD1, but there is no DNA to check that call. The CDR3 has 14 amino acids. CDR3 region: CASTQQGWNTEAFF.

V is TRBV7-3 and J is TRBJ1-3. The germline CDR1 and CDR2 sequences are SGHTA and FQGTGA. The CDR3 is 13 residues long. CDR3 loop: CASRENSGNTIYF.

V gene TRBV29-1 combines with J gene TRBJ2-7. Germline lookup yields CDR1 SQVTM and CDR2 ANQGSEA. This CDR3 spans 13 amino acids. CDR3 region: CSVELTASYEQYF.